This record concerns one T cell receptor (beta chain) sequence. Its antigen is still unknown. Those patients who had chemo-refractory metastatic non-small-cell lung cancer were given focal radiation along with CTLA-4 blockade through ipilimumab. Generated by immunoSEQ multiplex PCR, the TCRdb table keeps only in-frame clones and is missing some. Among 130,000 or so clones listed, approximately 90% were seen once. The entry originates in a study of radiotherapy plus CTLA-4 blockade in lung cancer. General study findings and limits: How blood T cell clones changed early, along with interferon-beta, reportedly forecast response best. Peripheral blood showed expansion of tumor-derived TCR clones after radiotherapy and ipilimumab.

The sequence came from a human donor with non-small cell lung cancer that progressed on radiotherapy plus ipilimumab. This material consisted of peripheral blood, taken from a patient treated with radiotherapy plus ipilimumab.

CDR3: CASSEGQTMNTEAFF. The CDR3 coding sequence is TGCGCCAGCAGCGAGGGACAGACCATGAACACTGAAGCTTTCTTT. V is TRBV10-2 and J is TRBJ1-1, with 7 bases that match TRBD1. This CDR3 has 15 residues. Trimming removed 6 bases from V and 0 bases from J; junction bases left unmatched: 7. CDR1 is WSHSY, CDR2 SAAADI, per germline.